These T cell receptor beta chains were read from a single sample in a study of shared clonotypes between healthy human individuals. The repertoire was sequenced with immunoSEQ multiplex PCR; TCRdb's copy has only in-frame clones and lacks some. This sample has approximately 440,000 clones, with 77% found just once. The specimen sequenced was PBMCs. The source is a woman between 40 and 55 years old in good health. Some clones in this sample may be carry-over from other donors' samples. The CDR3 runs from the conserved cysteine through the conserved F or W. The D gene is left open where the match is weak. Some rows have no size entry. The others give once, few or many, or a class for an expanded clone.

NA	TRBJ1-2	NA	TRBV28	CASWGRYGYTF	TGTGCCAGCTGGGGGCGCTATGGCTACACCTTC
NA	TRBJ2-1	TRBD2	TRBV7-9	CASSWRTSGKNEQFF	TGTGCCAGCAGCTGGAGGACTAGCGGGAAGAATGAGCAGTTCTTC
NA	TRBJ1-5	NA	TRBV27	CASSLASPANQPQHF	TGTGCCAGCAGTTTGGCCAGCCCGGCCAATCAGCCCCAGCATTTT
NA	TRBJ2-7	NA	TRBV28	CASSSGALSSYEQYF	TGTGCCAGCAGCTCCGGGGCCCTCAGCTCCTACGAGCAGTACTTC
NA	TRBJ2-7	TRBD2	TRBV5-1	CASSTSGREDEQYF	TGCGCCAGCAGTACTAGCGGGAGGGAAGACGAGCAGTACTTC
once	TRBJ2-3	TRBD2	TRBV6-1	CASSGNGLAGTDTQYF	TGTGCCAGCAGTGGAAACGGACTAGCGGGAACGGATACGCAGTATTTT
NA	TRBJ2-7	NA	TRBV27	CASRKGPLLEQYF	TGTGCCAGCAGGAAGGGTCCCCTGTTAGAGCAGTACTTC
NA	TRBJ1-1	NA	TRBV5-4	CASSRVAASMNTEAFF	TGTGCCAGCAGCCGGGTGGCTGCTTCAATGAACACTGAAGCTTTCTTT
NA	TRBJ1-1	TRBD1	TRBV30	CAWSPGTGRAAFF	TGTGCCTGGAGTCCCGGGACAGGGAGGGCAGCTTTCTTT
NA	TRBJ2-3	TRBD2	TRBV28	CASSLMAGAPTDTQYF	TGTGCCAGCAGTTTAATGGCGGGAGCCCCCACAGATACGCAGTATTTT
NA	TRBJ2-7	TRBD1	TRBV15	CATSNDRGIESEQYF	TGTGCCACCAGCAATGACAGGGGGATTGAGTCCGAGCAGTACTTC
NA	TRBJ1-1	NA	TRBV6-1	CASNPAGNTEAFF	TGTGCCAGCAACCCTGCAGGAAACACTGAAGCTTTCTTT
NA	TRBJ2-7	NA	TRBV11-1	CASSPTGQTYEQYF	TGTGCCAGCAGCCCTACGGGACAAACCTACGAGCAGTACTTC